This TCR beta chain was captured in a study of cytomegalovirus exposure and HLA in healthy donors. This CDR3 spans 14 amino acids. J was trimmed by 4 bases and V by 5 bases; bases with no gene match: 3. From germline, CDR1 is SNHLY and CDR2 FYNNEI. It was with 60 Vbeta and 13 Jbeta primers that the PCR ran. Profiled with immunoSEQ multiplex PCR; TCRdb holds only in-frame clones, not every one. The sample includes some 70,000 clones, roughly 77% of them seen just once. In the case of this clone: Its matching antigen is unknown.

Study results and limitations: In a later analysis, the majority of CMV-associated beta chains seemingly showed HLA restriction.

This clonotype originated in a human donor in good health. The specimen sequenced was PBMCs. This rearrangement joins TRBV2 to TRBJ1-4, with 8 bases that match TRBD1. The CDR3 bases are TGTGCCAGCAGTAAACAGGGGGATAATGAAAAACTGTTTTTT. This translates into CASSKQGDNEKLFF.